This T cell receptor (beta chain) was documented in a study of CXCR3-negative and CXCR3-positive naive CD8 T cells. Study results and caveats: The study found that naive CXCR3-negative and CXCR3-positive cells shared TRBV-TRBJ usage, while memory cells differed. Diversity proved comparably high across both naive subsets and much lower in memory CD8+ cells.

The CDR3 spans 16 residues. The V gene's germline CDR1 is MNHNS and CDR2 SASEGT. The TRB cDNA libraries were prepared by 5' RACE with UMI labels. TCRdb re-called the 5' RACE reads, yielding one record per CDR3 amino acid sequence without DNA. The listing records more than 40,000 distinct CDR3 sequences. Every individual CD8+ T cell subset underwent sorting in triplicate at around 300,000 cells apiece. A word on this clonotype: What it binds is not known.

The sample consisted of naive CXCR3- CD8+ T cells from blood. This sample's subset: CD45RO-CCR7+CD27+CD95- naive CD8+ T cells lacking CXCR3 (TNR3-). V usage is TRBV6-1 and J usage is TRBJ2-3; TCRdb proposes TRBD1, but this gene call is untestable without DNA. This TCR came from a human donor in good health. Some clones in this sample may be carry-over from other donors' samples. CDR3 sequence reads: CASSEERGPLGDTQYF.